One and the same sample provided the 17 T cell receptor beta chains below, sequenced in a study of blood T cell repertoires in COVID-19 (dated by TCRdb to 2018 to 2020). To prepare the library, the immunoSEQ multiplex PCR assay was applied. Imported from immuneACCESS, the table was reduced by TCRdb to in-frame sequences with V and J called. These copies leave out some clones; in studies compared against another copy, an unresolved V gene accounts for under half, and the cause of the remainder is not known. This sample comprises 150,000 to 200,000 clones, about 90% of them detected only once. The biggest ten clones account for roughly 11% of the sample. The sample consisted of peripheral blood. The source of these receptors is a woman aged 55-70 years with COVID-19, enrolled during active disease.

V is TRBV19 and J is TRBJ2-7, with D tentatively TRBD1 (5 bases). CDR3 length: 12 residues. Germline CDR1 LNHDA, CDR2 SQIVND (reference sequence). With 2 bases removed from V and 7 bases from J, the gap between germline ends came to 9 bases. The CDR3, as DNA: TGTGCCAGTAGTATAAGGGCAGGGGAGCAGTACTTC. Translating it yields CASSIRAGEQYF.

The CDR3 loop reads CASSVRDQPQHF. DNA for the CDR3: TGTGCCAGTAGTGTCAGGGATCAGCCCCAGCATTTT. The chain combines TRBV19 with TRBJ1-5, with D perhaps matching TRBD1 (5 bases). In germline, CDR1 is LNHDA, CDR2 SQIVND (reference sequence). The CDR3 spans 12 residues. Trimming stripped 5 bases from V and 5 bases from J, with 7 bases between.

The sample holds one count of this clone. The chain is built from TRBV7-2 and TRBJ2-2; 8 bases are a match to TRBD2. V gave up 5 bases and J gave up 7 bases; unmatched junction bases: 9. Germline V CDR1 and CDR2: SGHTA, FQGNSA. This CDR3 spans 15 amino acids. The CDR3 DNA reads TGTGCCAGCAGCCATAATAGCGGGATGGGCGGGGAGCTGTTTTTT. Translating gives CASSHNSGMGGELFF.

V is TRBV7-8 and J is TRBJ2-1; unclear D gene. Germline CDR1 SGHVS, CDR2 FQNEAQ. Trimming left V 5 bases short and J 6 bases short, with 8 bases between. This CDR3 comprises 12 residues. CDR3 DNA: TGTGCCAGCAGCCCGCCGCGCAATGAGCAGTTCTTC. Its translation is CASSPPRNEQFF. The whole variable domain, filled in from reference TRBV7-8 and TRBJ2-1, reads GAGVSQSPRYKVAKRGQDVALRCDPISGHVSLFWYQQALGQGPEFLTYFQNEAQLDKSGLPSDRFFAERPEGSVSTLKIQRTQQEDSAVYLCASSPPRNEQFFGPGTRLTVL.

The chain carries TRBV6-2 or TRBV6-3 and TRBJ2-1; D unresolved. V was pared by 1 base and J by 0 bases, with 7 bases between. CDR1 is MNHEY, CDR2 SVGEGT, per germline. This CDR3 spans 15 amino acids. The chain's CDR3 is CASSYYSSSYNEQFF. CDR3 sequence (DNA): TGTGCCAGCAGTTACTATAGTAGCTCCTACAATGAGCAGTTCTTC.

The chain joins TRBV5-1 to TRBJ2-7; weak D call: TRBD2 (5 bases). V was cut by 4 bases and J by 0 bases, with 11 bases left in between. CDR1 SGHRS and CDR2 YFSETQ come from the germline V gene. The CDR3 length is 14 residues. The CDR3 coding sequence is TGCGCCAGCAGCCCCGGACTGGGCTCCTACGAGCAGTACTTC. Translating gives CASSPGLGSYEQYF.

The V call is TRBV10-3, the J call TRBJ2-7, with D unclear. Germline CDR1 ENHRY, CDR2 SYGVKD. Trimming took 3 bases from V and 0 from J, leaving 9 bases between them. This CDR3 contains 14 residues. The DNA for the CDR3 is TGTGCCATCAGTGAACAGCTGAACTCCTACGAGCAGTACTTC. Translating it yields CAISEQLNSYEQYF.

This chain joins TRBV5-4 and TRBJ1-1, with 9 bases aligning to TRBD1. The CDR3 runs to 15 residues. Trimming cost V 4 bases and J 4 bases; bases outside gene matches: 8. Germline CDR1 and CDR2: SGHNT and YYREEE (reference sequence). CDR3 in amino acids: CASSTQGARLTEAFF. The CDR3 nucleotides are TGTGCCAGCAGCACACAGGGGGCAAGGCTCACTGAAGCTTTCTTT.

This chain joins TRBV15 and TRBJ1-2; D perhaps matches TRBD1 (6 bases). The germline V gene encodes CDR1 LNHNV and CDR2 YYDKDF (reference sequence). The CDR3 totals 15 residues. V shed 0 bases and J shed 4 bases, with 12 bases lying between them. The CDR3 loop reads CATSRDSGQLYGYTF. As DNA, the CDR3 is TGTGCCACCAGCAGAGATTCCGGACAGCTCTATGGCTACACCTTC.

The V call is TRBV30, the J call TRBJ1-2; unclear D gene. Deletions cut 5 bases from V and 6 bases from J, with 4 bases between. The CDR3 is 9 amino acids. Germline V gives CDR1 GTSNPN, CDR2 SVGIG (reference sequence). The CDR3 coding sequence is TGTGCCTGGCCAGATGGCTACACCTTC. It codes for CAWPDGYTF. Looking up the rest from reference TRBV30 and TRBJ1-2 gives the full variable domain: SQTIHQWPATLVQPVGSPLSLECTVEGTSNPNLYWYRQAAGRGLQLLFYSVGIGQISSEVPQNLSASRPQDRQFILSSKKLLLSDSGFYLCAWPDGYTFGSGTRLTVV.

The chain carries TRBV27 and TRBJ1-2, with a weak D call TRBD1 (5 bases). The length of the CDR3 is 17 residues. Trimming took 5 bases from V and 0 from J, leaving 19 bases between them. Germline assignment: CDR1 MNHEY and CDR2 SMNVEV (reference sequence). For the CDR3, the DNA is TGTGCCAGCAGTCCGCGACCCGACAGTAGAGCTAACTATGGCTACACCTTC. It encodes CASSPRPDSRANYGYTF.

V and J are TRBV4-2 and TRBJ1-6; tentatively, D is TRBD1 (5 bases). V was clipped by 0 bases and J by 8 bases, with 14 bases between them. Germline V gene sequence: CDR1 LGHNA, CDR2 YNFKEQ. The CDR3 is made up of 16 amino acids. The chain's CDR3 is CASSQDSGGKDSPLHF. The CDR3 nucleotides are TGTGCCAGCAGCCAAGATTCGGGGGGGAAGGATTCACCCCTCCACTTT.

The V call is TRBV13, the J call TRBJ2-7, with D tentatively TRBD1 (5 bases). There are 14 residues in the CDR3. V lost 3 bases to trimming and J lost 3 bases, with 12 bases between them. Germline V lookup: CDR1 PRHDT, CDR2 FYEKMQ (reference sequence). The CDR3 protein is CASSFKTEFYEQYF. CDR3 nucleotide sequence: TGTGCCAGCAGCTTCAAGACAGAGTTCTACGAGCAGTACTTC.

This chain uses TRBV10-3 with TRBJ2-3, with D perhaps TRBD2 (6 bases). The CDR3 runs to 13 residues. CDR1 is ENHRY, CDR2 SYGVKD, per germline. V was clipped by 7 bases and J by 6 bases, with 14 bases between them. The CDR3 DNA reads TGTGCCATCAACGGCGGGATAGGGGATACGCAGTATTTT. Translated: CAINGGIGDTQYF.

The V and J genes are TRBV9 and TRBJ2-7; 9 bases fit TRBD2. The CDR3 spans 16 residues. The germline CDR1 and CDR2 sequences are SGDLS and YYNGEE. Trimming took 1 base from V and 4 from J; bases not matched to a gene: 9. This CDR3 is CASSVSGIAGVYEQYF. The CDR3 coding sequence is TGTGCCAGCAGCGTAAGTGGGATAGCGGGAGTATACGAGCAGTACTTC.

V is TRBV3-1 (or the pseudogene TRBV3-2) and J is TRBJ1-3, with a possible D match to TRBD1 (6 bases). From germline, CDR1 is LGHDT and CDR2 YNNKEL (reference sequence). V was clipped by 4 bases and J by 4 bases, with 8 bases between them. The CDR3 is 13 amino acids. The CDR3 protein is CASSRGQGNTIYF. CDR3 nucleotides: TGTGCCAGCAGCCGAGGACAGGGAAACACCATATATTTT.

The CDR3 nucleotides are TGTGCCAGCAGTTCCAGAACCGGGACAGGGATCCATGAGCAGTTCTTC. The encoded protein is CASSSRTGTGIHEQFF. This chain uses TRBV27 with TRBJ2-1; 9 bases match TRBD1. The ends lost 4 bases at V and 8 bases at J; junction bases unmatched: 12. There are 16 residues in the CDR3. Germline lookup yields CDR1 MNHEY and CDR2 SMNVEV (reference sequence).